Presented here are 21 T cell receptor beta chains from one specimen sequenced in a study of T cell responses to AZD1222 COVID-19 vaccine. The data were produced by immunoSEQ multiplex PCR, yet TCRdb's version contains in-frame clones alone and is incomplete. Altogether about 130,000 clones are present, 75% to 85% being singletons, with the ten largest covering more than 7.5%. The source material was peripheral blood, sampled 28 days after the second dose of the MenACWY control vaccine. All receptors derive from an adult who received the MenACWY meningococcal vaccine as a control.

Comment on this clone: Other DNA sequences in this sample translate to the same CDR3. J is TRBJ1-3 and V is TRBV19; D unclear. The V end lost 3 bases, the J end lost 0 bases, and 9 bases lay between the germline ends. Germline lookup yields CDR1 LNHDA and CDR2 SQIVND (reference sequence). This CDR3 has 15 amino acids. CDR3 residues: CASSIDRGSGNTIYF. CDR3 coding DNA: TGTGCCAGTAGTATCGATCGAGGCTCTGGAAACACCATATATTTT.

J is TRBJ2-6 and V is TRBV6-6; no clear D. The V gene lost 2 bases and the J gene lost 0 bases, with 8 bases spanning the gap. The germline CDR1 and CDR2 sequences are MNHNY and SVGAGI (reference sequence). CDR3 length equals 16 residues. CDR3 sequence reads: CASSYNPLSGANVLTF. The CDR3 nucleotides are TGTGCCAGCAGTTACAACCCCCTCTCTGGGGCCAACGTCCTGACTTTC.

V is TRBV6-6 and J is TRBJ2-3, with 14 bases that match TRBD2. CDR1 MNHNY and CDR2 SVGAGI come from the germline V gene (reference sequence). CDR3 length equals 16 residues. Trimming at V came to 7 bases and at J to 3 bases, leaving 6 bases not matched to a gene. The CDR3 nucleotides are TGTGCCAGCACCCCCGGGACTAGCGGGGGAACAGATACGCAGTATTTT. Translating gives CASTPGTSGGTDTQYF.

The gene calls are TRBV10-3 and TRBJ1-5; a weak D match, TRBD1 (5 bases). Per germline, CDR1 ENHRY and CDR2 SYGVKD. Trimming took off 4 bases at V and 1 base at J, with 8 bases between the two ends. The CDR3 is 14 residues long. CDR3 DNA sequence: TGTGCCATCAGTGGGGAGGGGAGCAATCAGCCCCAGCATTTT. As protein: CAISGEGSNQPQHF.

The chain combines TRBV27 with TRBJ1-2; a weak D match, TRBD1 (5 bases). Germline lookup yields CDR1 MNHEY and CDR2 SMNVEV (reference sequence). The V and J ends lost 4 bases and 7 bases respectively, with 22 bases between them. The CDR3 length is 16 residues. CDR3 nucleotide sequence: TGTGCCAGCAGTTACAATATTAAAATGGGAGGGGTTGGCTACACCTTC. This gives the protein CASSYNIKMGGVGYTF.

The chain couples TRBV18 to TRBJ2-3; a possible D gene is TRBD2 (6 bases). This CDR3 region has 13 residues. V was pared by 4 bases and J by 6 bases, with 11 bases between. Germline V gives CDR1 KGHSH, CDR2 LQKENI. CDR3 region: CASSRGVMDTQYF. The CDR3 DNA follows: TGTGCCAGCTCACGGGGGGTAATGGATACGCAGTATTTT. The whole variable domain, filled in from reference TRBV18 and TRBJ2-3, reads NAGVMQNPRHLVRRRGQEARLRCSPMKGHSHVYWYRQLPEEGLKFMVYLQKENIIDESGMPKERFSAEFPKEGPSILRIQQVVRGDSAAYFCASSRGVMDTQYFGPGTRLTVL.

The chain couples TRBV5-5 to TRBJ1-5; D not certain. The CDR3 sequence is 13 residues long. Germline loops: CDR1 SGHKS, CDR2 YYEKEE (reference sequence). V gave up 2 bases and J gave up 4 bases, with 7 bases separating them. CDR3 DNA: TGTGCCAGCAGCTTTGGGGAGAATCAGCCCCAGCATTTT. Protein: CASSFGENQPQHF.

The chain's CDR3 is CASSLRGANTEAFF. In nucleotides, the CDR3 is TGCGCCAGCAGCTTGCGGGGTGCGAACACTGAAGCTTTCTTT. The chain employs TRBV5-1 and TRBJ1-1; D ambiguous. Per the germline V gene, CDR1 is SGHRS and CDR2 is YFSETQ. The CDR3 totals 14 residues. V was pared by 1 base and J by 1 base, with 8 bases between.

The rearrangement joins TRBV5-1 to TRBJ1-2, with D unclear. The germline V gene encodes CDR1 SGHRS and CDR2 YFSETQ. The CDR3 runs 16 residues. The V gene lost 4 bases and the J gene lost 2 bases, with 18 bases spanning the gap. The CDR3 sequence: CASSPLSGKSNYGYTF. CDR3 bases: TGCGCCAGCAGCCCATTAAGTGGGAAGTCAAACTATGGCTACACCTTC.

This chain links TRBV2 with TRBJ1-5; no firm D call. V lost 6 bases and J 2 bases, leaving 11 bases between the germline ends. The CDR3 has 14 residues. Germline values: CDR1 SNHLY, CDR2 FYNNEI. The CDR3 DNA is TGTGCCAGCAGCGTCCAGAGCGGCAATCAGCCCCAGCATTTT. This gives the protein CASSVQSGNQPQHF.

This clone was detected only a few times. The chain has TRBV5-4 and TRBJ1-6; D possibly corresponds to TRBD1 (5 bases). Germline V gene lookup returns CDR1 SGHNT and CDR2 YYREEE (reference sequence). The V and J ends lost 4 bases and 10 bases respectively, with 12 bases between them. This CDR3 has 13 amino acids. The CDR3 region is CASSPTGDSPLHF. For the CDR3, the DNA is TGTGCCAGCAGCCCTACCGGGGACTCACCCCTCCACTTT.

This chain's CDR3 is CASSIGTGGHQPQHF. In DNA, the CDR3 is TGTGCCAGTAGTATTGGGACAGGGGGTCACCAGCCCCAGCATTTT. V is TRBV19 and J is TRBJ1-5; 11 positions match TRBD1. Looked up from germline, CDR1 is LNHDA and CDR2 is SQIVND (reference sequence). J gave up 7 bases and V 3 bases, and 5 bases lay outside the gene matches. This CDR3 is 15 amino acids long.

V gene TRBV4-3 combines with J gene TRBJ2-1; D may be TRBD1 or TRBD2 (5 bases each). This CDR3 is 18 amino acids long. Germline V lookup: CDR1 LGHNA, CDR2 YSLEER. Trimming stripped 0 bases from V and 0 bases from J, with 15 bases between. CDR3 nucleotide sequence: TGCGCCAGCAGCCAAGACGTCCCCCCCGGGACCTCCTACAATGAGCAGTTCTTC. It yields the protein CASSQDVPPGTSYNEQFF.

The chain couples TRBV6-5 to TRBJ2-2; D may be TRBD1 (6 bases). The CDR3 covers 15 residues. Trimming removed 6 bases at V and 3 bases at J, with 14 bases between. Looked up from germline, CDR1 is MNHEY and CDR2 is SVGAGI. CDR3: CASSLVAGDTGELFF. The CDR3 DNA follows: TGTGCCAGCAGCCTAGTCGCAGGGGACACCGGGGAGCTGTTTTTT.

CDR3 in amino acids: CASSQPPEKLFF. In DNA, the CDR3 is TGTGCCAGCAGCCAACCCCCTGAAAAACTGTTTTTT. This chain connects TRBV4-2 to TRBJ1-4, with D uncertain. V was cut by 2 bases and J by 7 bases, with 5 bases left in between. The CDR3 contains 12 residues. From germline, CDR1 is LGHNA and CDR2 YNFKEQ.

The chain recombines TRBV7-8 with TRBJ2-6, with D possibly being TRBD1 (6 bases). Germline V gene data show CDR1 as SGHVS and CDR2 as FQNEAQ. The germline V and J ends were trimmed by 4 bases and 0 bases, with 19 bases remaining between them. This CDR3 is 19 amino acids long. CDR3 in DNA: TGTGCCAGCAGCTCTTACAAAGGACAGCTTCACTCTGGGGCCAACGTCCTGACTTTC. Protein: CASSSYKGQLHSGANVLTF.

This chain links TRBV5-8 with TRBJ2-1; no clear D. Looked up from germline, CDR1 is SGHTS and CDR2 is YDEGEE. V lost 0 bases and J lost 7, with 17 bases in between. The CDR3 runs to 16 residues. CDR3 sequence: CASSLDLPGMKNEQFF. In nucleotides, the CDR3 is TGTGCCAGCAGCTTGGACCTCCCGGGTATGAAAAATGAGCAGTTCTTC. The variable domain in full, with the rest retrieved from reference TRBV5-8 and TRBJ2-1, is EAGVTQSPTHLIKTRGQQATLRCSPISGHTSVYWYQQALGLGLQFLLWYDEGEERNRGNFPPRFSGRQFPNYSSELNVNALELEDSALYLCASSLDLPGMKNEQFFGPGTRLTVL.

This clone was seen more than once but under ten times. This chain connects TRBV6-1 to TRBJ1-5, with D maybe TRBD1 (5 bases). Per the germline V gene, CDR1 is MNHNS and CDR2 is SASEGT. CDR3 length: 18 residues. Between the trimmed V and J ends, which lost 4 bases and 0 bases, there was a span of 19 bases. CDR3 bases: TGTGCCAGCAGTGGACGGGGGACTCGTGTTACTAGCAATCAGCCCCAGCATTTT. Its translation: CASSGRGTRVTSNQPQHF.

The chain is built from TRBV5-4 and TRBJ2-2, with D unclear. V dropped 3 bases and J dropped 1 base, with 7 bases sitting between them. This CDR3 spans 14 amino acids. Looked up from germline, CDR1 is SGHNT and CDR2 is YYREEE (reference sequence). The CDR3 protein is CASSSRLNTGELFF. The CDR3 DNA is TGTGCCAGCAGCTCCCGACTGAACACCGGGGAGCTGTTTTTT.

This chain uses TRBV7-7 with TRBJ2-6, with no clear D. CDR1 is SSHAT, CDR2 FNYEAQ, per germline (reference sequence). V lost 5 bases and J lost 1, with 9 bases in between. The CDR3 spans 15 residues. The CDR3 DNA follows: TGTGCCAGCAGCCCACTGGTATCTGGGGCCAACGTCCTGACTTTC. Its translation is CASSPLVSGANVLTF.

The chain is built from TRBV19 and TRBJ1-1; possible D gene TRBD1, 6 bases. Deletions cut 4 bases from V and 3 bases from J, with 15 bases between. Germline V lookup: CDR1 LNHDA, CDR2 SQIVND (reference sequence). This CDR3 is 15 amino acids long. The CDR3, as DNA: TGTGCCAGTAGTACCCGACAAGGGGGGTACACTGAAGCTTTCTTT. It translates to CASSTRQGGYTEAFF.